This T cell receptor beta chain was profiled in a study of cytomegalovirus exposure and HLA in healthy donors. General observations from the study: The authors later found TCR association rates varying by HLA locus, with DRB1 most and HLA-C fewest.

As for this clone: Its antigen is still unknown.

PCR employed 60 Vbeta and 13 Jbeta primers. TCRdb's copy holds only in-frame clones and misses some; the assay was immunoSEQ multiplex PCR. The sample holds 150,000 or so clones, approximately 81% seen once. Trimming took 0 bases from V and 0 from J; bases not matched to a gene: 6. This CDR3 is 17 amino acids long. The germline V gene has CDR1 LGHNA and CDR2 YNFKEQ. In nominal health when sampled, donors likely had unrecorded immune exposures nonetheless. This chain joins TRBV4-2 and TRBJ2-7; 9 bases align to TRBD2. This clonotype was obtained from a man aged 18 to 35 in good health and CMV-seropositive. The sequencing input was PBMCs. The CDR3: CASSQDTSGGSSYEQYF. The DNA for the CDR3 is TGTGCCAGCAGCCAAGACACCAGCGGGGGGAGCTCCTACGAGCAGTACTTC.